The TCR beta chain under discussion was sequenced for a study of T cell repertoires in cytomegalovirus infection. About this clonotype: The antigen is undetermined.

Study conclusions and caveats: Cumulative frequency of public TCR beta families picked out carriers of CMV plus the relevant HLA. The response measured ex vivo was dominated by TCR beta clonotypes (HLA-C-restricted and CMV-specific).

MiXCR, run by TCRdb on the reads, gives a single entry per CDR3 protein. Among around 630,000 distinct CDR3 sequences listed, more than 20% were seen once. Germline values: CDR1 SQVTM, CDR2 ANQGSEA. CDR3 length: 13 residues. V gave up 1 base and J gave up 5 bases; unmatched junction bases: 4. Sequenced material: CD8+ T cells from PBMCs. This rearrangement joins TRBV29-1 to TRBJ1-1; 7 bases map to TRBD1. The clonotype comes from a human donor in good health (CMV status not recorded). Some clones in this sample may be carry-over from other donors' samples. The CDR3 DNA reads as TGCAGCGTTGAAGCGCAGGGGGAGACTGAAGCTTTCTTT. It codes for CSVEAQGETEAFF.